The TCR beta chain under discussion was sequenced for a study of CD8+CD57+ T cells in acquired aplastic anemia. Study as a whole: Yields of DNA that came from sorted CD4+ and CD8+ cells averaged about 3.3 ug. General study results and limits: Levels of CD8+ Simpson's diversity were not significantly distinct in patients versus controls. Between patients and controls, about 30 CD8+ CDR3 sequences were found in common.

On this clonotype itself: The antigen remains undetermined.

TCR beta VDJ combinations and CDR3 sequences were profiled from genomic DNA. TCRdb passed the reads through MiXCR, listing each CDR3 protein once. The sample lists 200,000 or so distinct CDR3 sequences; about 64% were seen once. The CDR3 totals 15 residues. Trimming stripped 0 bases from V and 5 bases from J, with 12 bases between. Germline assignment: CDR1 LGHNA and CDR2 YSLEER. The source of this sequence is a human donor with severe aplastic anemia or a healthy control (not recorded which). The sample consisted of sorted CD4+, CD8+, or CD8+CD57+ T cells (not recorded which) from PBMCs. The chain uses TRBV4-3 and TRBJ2-3; TRBD2 is a possible D gene (6 bases). The CDR3 reads CASSQDPEGGDTQYF. The CDR3 DNA reads TGCGCCAGCAGCCAAGATCCGGAGGGAGGAGATACGCAGTATTTT.